Below, one T cell receptor (beta chain) is given with its context. This sample stems from a study of blood T cells in healthy people across ages. The CDR3 length is 13 residues. V lost 5 bases and J 0 bases, leaving 7 bases between the germline ends. The use of a sample-barcoded 5' primer and a J-beta primer mix characterized a second PCR of roughly 6 to 11 cycles. TCRdb reprocessed the 5' RACE reads with MiXCR, giving one entry per CDR3 protein. The table lists roughly 500,000 distinct CDR3 sequences, under 30% of them singletons. This sample also appeared in a second study, on T cells of mothers and their children.

J is TRBJ1-2 and V is TRBV12-3 or TRBV12-4; D gene ambiguous. This receptor was identified in a boy aged 5-17 years in good health. The specimen was blood. The CDR3 loop reads CASSAGPNYGYTF. CDR3 DNA sequence: TGTGCCAGCAGTGCCGGCCCTAACTATGGCTACACCTTC.